The source of this T cell receptor (beta chain) is a study of T-cell reconstitution after alpha-beta-depleted transplantation in children. This CDR3 spans 12 amino acids. The V end lost 3 bases, the J end lost 4 bases, and 7 bases lay between the germline ends. Germline CDR1 and CDR2: DFQATT and SNEGSKA (reference sequence). Unique molecular identifiers featured in how the TCRbeta library was prepared. Each CDR3 protein gets one entry after TCRdb re-called the PCR reads with MiXCR. The data show 490,000 or so distinct CDR3 sequences, with roughly 10% seen just once and about 2.1% held by the top ten. Regarding the study as a whole: There were some patients whose high TCRbeta diversity at day 60 came from surviving recipient T cells and thymic progenitors. T-cell counts and diversity at one year post-transplant came mainly from newly produced T cells. By about two months after transplant, alpha-beta T cells reportedly arose from several hundred graft clones that had expanded.

This clonotype has a count of ten or more. What it binds is unknown. The clonotype was recovered from a child under 10 years old with inherited bone marrow failure, due to receive a stem cell transplant. This chain links TRBV20-1 with TRBJ2-1; no reliable D call. The sequences come from PBMCs, collected before TCRalphabeta/CD19-depleted stem cell transplant. CDR3 nucleotide sequence: TGCAGTGCTAGGAATAATTACAATGAGCAGTTCTTC. Translation gives CSARNNYNEQFF.